One sample yielded the 21 T cell receptor beta chains listed below, sequenced in a study of OX40 agonist ivuxolimab in advanced cancers. The data were produced by immunoSEQ multiplex PCR, yet TCRdb's version contains in-frame clones alone and is incomplete. Of 130,000 or so clones listed, over 85% are singletons. Material: CD4+ or CD8+ T cells sorted from blood, obtained in a trial of the OX40 agonist ivuxolimab. Receptors were obtained from an adult with an advanced solid tumor such as melanoma, head and neck, liver or kidney cancer.

J is TRBJ2-1 and V is TRBV28; 7 positions agree with TRBD2. V dropped 6 bases and J dropped 5; count of bases not matched to a gene: 13. CDR1 is MDHEN and CDR2 is SYDVKM in the germline V gene. The CDR3 runs 16 residues. The CDR3 sequence: CASRVPTGGTNNEQFF. In nucleotides, the CDR3 is TGTGCCAGCAGGGTCCCTACCGGGGGGACCAACAATGAGCAGTTCTTC.

CDR3 in DNA: TGTGCCAGTAGTATTCAGGACAGGGGCCCTACAAGCTCCTACGAGCAGTACTTC. This gives the protein CASSIQDRGPTSSYEQYF. The rearrangement links TRBV19 to TRBJ2-7; 9 positions match TRBD1. CDR3 length equals 18 residues. Germline lookup yields CDR1 LNHDA and CDR2 SQIVND (reference sequence). With 3 bases clipped from V and 0 bases from J, the junction kept 12 bases outside the gene matches.

The chain couples TRBV28 to TRBJ2-7; the D gene is possibly TRBD1 (5 bases). From germline, CDR1 is MDHEN and CDR2 SYDVKM. Trimming took 6 bases from V and 5 from J, leaving 11 bases between them. The CDR3 totals 12 residues. CDR3 protein: CASRTGLNEQYF. CDR3 coding DNA: TGTGCCAGCAGAACAGGATTGAACGAGCAGTACTTC.

The genes are TRBV29-1 and TRBJ2-1; no clear D. Germline V gives CDR1 SQVTM, CDR2 ANQGSEA. Trimming cost V 4 bases and J 7 bases, with 11 bases left between them. The CDR3 has 12 amino acids. The CDR3 protein is CSVGTASNEQFF. CDR3 DNA sequence: TGCAGCGTTGGCACGGCTAGTAATGAGCAGTTCTTC.

The V gene is TRBV7-9, the J gene TRBJ2-7; 9 bases match TRBD1. Germline V gene sequence: CDR1 SEHNR, CDR2 FQNEAQ (reference sequence). The CDR3 sequence is 14 residues long. Trimming removed 5 bases from V and 5 bases from J; junction bases left unmatched: 7. The CDR3 sequence: CASSLGTGLDEQYF. CDR3 bases: TGTGCCAGCAGCCTCGGGACAGGGCTTGACGAGCAGTACTTC.

The chain employs TRBV18 and TRBJ2-3, with a weak D call TRBD1 (6 bases). The CDR3 has 13 amino acids. Trimming stripped 3 bases from V and 3 bases from J, with 7 bases between. Germline V gives CDR1 KGHSH, CDR2 LQKENI. The CDR3 DNA is TGTGCCAGCTCACCGGGGGCTACAGATACGCAGTATTTT. Amino acid sequence: CASSPGATDTQYF.

The rearrangement joins TRBV19 to TRBJ2-1, with TRBD1 matching over 7 bases. Trimming cost V 3 bases and J 9 bases; bases outside gene matches: 5. The CDR3 loop spans 13 amino acids. CDR1 is LNHDA, CDR2 SQIVND, per germline (reference sequence). The CDR3 reads CASSITGAAEQFF. The DNA for the CDR3 is TGTGCCAGTAGTATTACAGGGGCAGCTGAGCAGTTCTTC.

A few counts support this clone. The V call is TRBV6-1, the J call TRBJ2-7; 9 bases agree with TRBD2. Germline CDR1 is MNHNS and CDR2 is SASEGT. The junction had 10 bases not matched to a gene; V was cut back by 7 bases and J by 3 bases. The CDR3 runs to 15 residues. CDR3 loop: CASNSSPSGNYEQYF. The CDR3 region has the DNA TGTGCCAGCAACTCTTCGCCTAGCGGGAACTACGAGCAGTACTTC.

The chain couples TRBV11-2 to TRBJ2-3; 7 bases match TRBD2. The CDR3 length is 15 residues. V trimming: 3 bases; J trimming: 3 bases; junction bases outside the gene matches: 6. Germline lookup yields CDR1 SGHAT and CDR2 FQNNGV. The CDR3 DNA reads as TGTGCCAGCAGCTTCTTTCAGCGGGGTACAGATACGCAGTATTTT. Residues: CASSFFQRGTDTQYF.

The CDR3 reads CASASAFVQPTDTQYF. The CDR3 coding sequence is TGTGCTAGTGCTTCAGCATTCGTACAGCCCACAGATACGCAGTATTTT. The chain carries TRBV12-5 and TRBJ2-3; D unclear. Germline loops: CDR1 LGHNT, CDR2 FRNRAP. With 7 bases removed from V and 2 bases from J, the gap between germline ends came to 19 bases. CDR3 length: 16 amino acids.

The rearrangement uses TRBV28 and TRBJ1-3; TRBD1 might be the D (6 bases). With 5 bases removed from V and 0 bases from J, the gap between germline ends came to 17 bases. Germline V gene sequence: CDR1 MDHEN, CDR2 SYDVKM. This CDR3 is 17 amino acids long. The CDR3 sequence: CASSGGGTTISGNTIYF. The CDR3 nucleotides are TGTGCCAGCAGTGGGGGGGGGACAACAATCTCTGGAAACACCATATATTTT.

V and J are TRBV5-6 and TRBJ1-1; maybe TRBD1 (5 bases). The CDR3 spans 15 residues. V was clipped by 2 bases and J by 5 bases, with 16 bases between them. Germline V gene sequence: CDR1 SGHDT, CDR2 YYEEEE. This CDR3 is CASSFDWGVRTEAFF. For the CDR3, the DNA is TGTGCCAGCAGCTTCGATTGGGGCGTAAGAACTGAAGCTTTCTTT. Supplemented by reference TRBV5-6 and TRBJ1-1, the full variable domain reads DAGVTQSPTHLIKTRGQQVTLRCSPKSGHDTVSWYQQALGQGPQFIFQYYEEEERQRGNFPDRFSGHQFPNYSSELNVNALLLGDSALYLCASSFDWGVRTEAFFGQGTRLTVV.

The chain employs TRBV7-6 and TRBJ2-1; 7 nucleotides match TRBD1. Germline lookup yields CDR1 SGHVS and CDR2 FNYEAQ. The CDR3 consists of 15 residues. The junction had 13 bases not matched to a gene; V was cut back by 5 bases and J by 9 bases. The CDR3 here is CASSQTDRSSIEQFF. In DNA form, the CDR3 reads TGTGCCAGCAGCCAAACGGACAGGTCTTCAATTGAGCAGTTCTTC. Based on the CDR3 plus reference TRBV7-6 and TRBJ2-1, the full variable domain is GAGVSQSPRYKVTKRGQDVALRCDPISGHVSLYWYRQALGQGPEFLTYFNYEAQQDKSGLPNDRFSAERPEGSISTLTIQRTEQRDSAMYRCASSQTDRSSIEQFFGPGTRLTVL.

This clone was counted a few times. The junction differs from germline at one of its ends, possibly a read error. DNA for the CDR3: TGTGCCAGCAGCGTGGCAGCGAACTCTGAAGCTTTCTTT. Protein: CASSVAANSEAFF. The chain couples TRBV9 to TRBJ1-1, with D unclear. CDR3 length: 13 amino acids. The germline V gene has CDR1 SGDLS and CDR2 YYNGEE.

This sequence joins TRBV11-2 and TRBJ2-7; 7 nucleotides align to TRBD2. V was clipped by 5 bases and J by 6 bases; unmatched bases: 13. CDR3 length: 15 residues. The germline CDR1 and CDR2 sequences are SGHAT and FQNNGV. DNA for the CDR3: TGTGCCAGCAGCCCCCATGCGGGAGCTCCTGGCGAGCAGTACTTC. Translation gives CASSPHAGAPGEQYF.

V and J are TRBV2 and TRBJ2-2; no clear D. The CDR3 covers 14 residues. Trimming cost V 7 bases and J 1 base, with 10 bases left between them. From germline, CDR1 is SNHLY and CDR2 FYNNEI. The CDR3 DNA sequence: TGTGCCAGCACTATTCGTGGGAACACCGGGGAGCTGTTTTTT. Its translation is CASTIRGNTGELFF.

The chain employs TRBV7-2 and TRBJ2-7, with D uncertain. The CDR3 totals 12 residues. The V end was cut by 5 bases, the J end by 6 bases, with 11 bases between. Germline CDR1 SGHTA, CDR2 FQGNSA. The DNA for the CDR3 is TGTGCCAGCAGCATCTACAAGGGCGAGCAGTACTTC. Translated, it gives CASSIYKGEQYF.

The chain uses TRBV19 and TRBJ2-3; D unclear. Germline lookup yields CDR1 LNHDA and CDR2 SQIVND (reference sequence). This CDR3 has 14 residues. V was pared by 8 bases and J by 7 bases, with 19 bases between. CDR3 nucleotide sequence: TGTGCCAGTTCTGATCAAGACTCCCAGCATACGCAGTATTTT. Translated: CASSDQDSQHTQYF. Full variable domain (rest looked up from reference TRBV19 and TRBJ2-3): DGGITQSPKYLFRKEGQNVTLSCEQNLNHDAMYWYRQDPGQGLRLIYYSQIVNDFQKGDIAEGYSVSREKKESFPLTVTSAQKNPTAFYLCASSDQDSQHTQYFGPGTRLTVL.

The chain employs TRBV5-1 and TRBJ2-2; D unresolved. The germline V gene encodes CDR1 SGHRS and CDR2 YFSETQ. CDR3 length: 14 amino acids. Trimming shortened V by 0 bases and J by 5 bases, and 8 bases separated the two germline ends. The DNA of the CDR3 is TGCGCCAGCAGCTTGGAATCCGTTACCGGGGAGCTGTTTTTT. Translated, it gives CASSLESVTGELFF.

This clone was recorded only once. CDR3 residues: CASSSGPGANVLTF. DNA for the CDR3: TGTGCCAGCAGTTCGGGGCCTGGGGCCAACGTCCTGACTTTC. The chain combines TRBV6-5 with TRBJ2-6; D possibly uses TRBD1 or TRBD2 (5 bases each). The CDR3 is 14 amino acids. Germline CDR1 MNHEY, CDR2 SVGAGI. The V gene lost 4 bases and the J gene lost 2 bases, with 6 bases spanning the gap.

The chain uses TRBV6-6 and TRBJ2-2; D unresolved. With 10 bases removed from V and 2 bases from J, the gap between germline ends came to 5 bases. The CDR3 spans 11 residues. Germline V gene lookup returns CDR1 MNHNY and CDR2 SVGAGI (reference sequence). The CDR3 region is CATKNTGELFF. Written as DNA, the CDR3 is TGTGCCACCAAAAACACCGGGGAGCTGTTTTTT.